One TCR beta chain is described in this entry. Its antigen is not identified. This entry comes from a study of identifying expanded T cells in peripheral blood. Study-wide results and caveats: Variance in clone template counts between two-week samples significantly increased with total template count across all healthy donors. Over approximately two and four weeks, about 15 and 18 clones changed, versus around 1.2 between replicates.

TCRdb's table, derived via immunoSEQ multiplex PCR, lists solely in-frame clones and lacks some. The sample includes roughly 130,000 clones, 80% to 90% seen only once; the top ten take 8.4%. The CDR3 sequence is 15 residues long. The germline gives CDR1 SEHNR, CDR2 FQNEAQ (reference sequence). V lost 4 bases and J lost 3; bases outside the gene matches: 7. Collection occurred without any documented infections or immune events in donors. The chain has TRBV7-9 and TRBJ2-3; 7 bases match TRBD1. The receptor comes from a person aged 18 to 70 in good health. The sequencing sample was made of blood. The CDR3 DNA follows: TGTGCCAGCAGCTCCTCCCTACAGGGGACAGATACGCAGTATTTT. The encoded protein is CASSSSLQGTDTQYF.